The T cell receptor beta chain described here comes from a study of regulatory T cells in long-lasting Graves disease. Time point defined: persistent/refractory GD, antithyroid drugs over 5 years with positive TRAb. The authors made the TCR library using RNA they extracted from PBMCs. Germline V gene sequence: CDR1 WSHSY, CDR2 SAAADI. The CDR3 runs to 14 residues. J lost 2 bases, V lost 7 bases, and 5 bases had no gene match. Building the TCR beta libraries relied on iRepertoire HTBI primers, and CDR3 regions underwent Arm-PCR. One entry per CDR3 protein, called by TCRdb with MiXCR from the multiplex PCR reads. Of over 650,000 distinct CDR3 sequences in the sample, 30% are singletons; the top ten hold roughly 40%.

This receptor was obtained from a female donor with Graves disease. The sample was peripheral blood mononuclear cells (PBMCs), taken when the disease was refractory, from a patient treated with antithyroid drugs. The V call is TRBV10-2, the J call TRBJ2-7; 10 nucleotides line up with TRBD2. The CDR3 spells CASKLAGNTYEQYF. The CDR3 DNA reads TGCGCCAGCAAACTAGCGGGAAATACCTACGAGCAGTACTTC.